Listed below are T cell receptor beta chains from one sample, sequenced in a study of cytomegalovirus exposure and HLA in healthy donors. TCRdb's copy holds only in-frame clones and misses some; the assay was immunoSEQ multiplex PCR. The repertoire holds around 200,000 clones, with 79% as singletons. The sample was PBMCs. The receptor set was obtained from a man aged 50 or older in good health and CMV-seronegative. The CDR3 runs from the conserved cysteine through the conserved F or W.

V	J	CDR3
TRBV5-1	TRBJ2-2	CASSFKRDSLNTGELFF
TRBV19	TRBJ2-3	CASSSDYTDTQYF
TRBV2	TRBJ2-1	CASSVTIAGPYNEQFF
TRBV5-1	TRBJ2-7	CASSLSGTYEQYF
TRBV6-5	TRBJ2-3	CASSYVGGGTDTQYF
TRBV2	TRBJ1-5	CASRDKDRINQPQHF
TRBV10-3	TRBJ2-7	CAISDSLYEQYF
TRBV21-1	TRBJ2-7	CASIWGTSGSYEQYF
TRBV30	TRBJ2-3	CAWNLAPPSRPQYF
TRBV4-2	TRBJ2-1	CASSQGGLAGTNNKQFF
TRBV20-1	TRBJ1-1	CSARRNTEAFF
TRBV7-9	TRBJ1-5	CASSEDRESNQPQHF
TRBV29-1	TRBJ2-2	CSGLTGGRGELFF
TRBV28	TRBJ2-7	CASSVETYEQYF
TRBV6-5	TRBJ1-2	CASRITVVDGYTF
TRBV6-5	TRBJ2-2	CASSYYQTNTGELFF
TRBV27	TRBJ2-3	CASSRPWGVSDTQYF
TRBV10-1	TRBJ2-7	CASRALAGEGYEQYF
TRBV11-2	TRBJ1-1	CASSSTSQTGGAFF
TRBV19	TRBJ2-7	CASSTRTSGRLDEQYF
TRBV5-1	TRBJ2-7	CASSLDGTGPYEQYF
TRBV19	TRBJ1-4	CASSTGQGWEKLFF
TRBV19	TRBJ1-4	CASSKGANEKLFF
TRBV5-1	TRBJ1-4	CASSLDRGTGAEKLFF
TRBV29-1	TRBJ2-1	CSVEGLAGATYNEQFF
TRBV30	TRBJ2-7	CAWSVRDPYEQYF
TRBV4-1	TRBJ1-5	CASSLDRGPSQPQHF